A selection of T cell receptor beta chains follows, all from one sample in a study of OX40 agonist ivuxolimab in advanced cancers. Profiling relied on immunoSEQ multiplex PCR, and the TCRdb table lists in-frame clones only, not all of them. The repertoire includes around 30,000 clones, around 88% of them detected once, and around 29% sits in the top ten. The source was CD4+ or CD8+ T cells sorted from blood, collected in a trial of the OX40 agonist ivuxolimab. Source of these receptors: an adult with an advanced solid tumor such as melanoma, head and neck, liver or kidney cancer. Each CDR3 is given with its conserved first and last residue. A D gene is named only where the DNA matches it firmly. Clone size, where shown, is once, few, many, or a class for clones that have expanded.

CDR3 length: 14; D gene: NA; J gene: TRBJ1-2; V gene: TRBV27; clone size: NA; CDR3 protein: CASSPFGTNYGYTF; CDR3 DNA: TGTGCCAGCTCCCCATTCGGAACTAACTATGGCTACACCTTC
CDR3 length: 15; D gene: TRBD1; J gene: TRBJ2-5; V gene: TRBV4-1; clone size: NA; CDR3 protein: CASSQDRTGGETQYF; CDR3 DNA: TGCGCCAGCAGCCAAGACCGGACAGGAGGTGAGACCCAGTACTTC
CDR3 length: 13; D gene: NA; J gene: TRBJ1-1; V gene: TRBV29-1; clone size: NA; CDR3 protein: CSVPQGFGTEAFF; CDR3 DNA: TGCAGCGTTCCACAGGGTTTTGGCACTGAAGCTTTCTTT
CDR3 length: 16; D gene: NA; J gene: TRBJ1-5; V gene: TRBV4-2; clone size: NA; CDR3 protein: CASSQLGGAPNQPQHF; CDR3 DNA: TGTGCCAGCAGCCAACTGGGGGGGGCCCCCAATCAGCCCCAGCATTTT
CDR3 length: 11; D gene: NA; J gene: TRBJ1-1; V gene: TRBV30; clone size: NA; CDR3 protein: CAWSGGLEAFF; CDR3 DNA: TGTGCCTGGAGCGGTGGACTTGAAGCTTTCTTT
CDR3 length: 14; D gene: NA; J gene: TRBJ1-1; V gene: TRBV9; clone size: few; CDR3 protein: CASSVVAGDTEAFF; CDR3 DNA: TGTGCCAGCAGCGTAGTGGCAGGGGATACTGAAGCTTTCTTT
CDR3 length: 14; D gene: NA; J gene: TRBJ1-1; V gene: TRBV9; clone size: NA; CDR3 protein: CASSPRVRNTEAFF; CDR3 DNA: TGTGCCAGCAGCCCCAGGGTTAGGAACACTGAAGCTTTCTTT
CDR3 length: 14; D gene: NA; J gene: TRBJ2-3; V gene: TRBV7-3; clone size: NA; CDR3 protein: CASSSGLPADTQYF; CDR3 DNA: TGTGCCAGCAGCTCGGGACTCCCGGCAGATACGCAGTATTTT
CDR3 length: 15; D gene: TRBD2; J gene: TRBJ2-7; V gene: TRBV7-6; clone size: NA; CDR3 protein: CASSLGLAGPNEQYF; CDR3 DNA: TGTGCCAGCAGCTTAGGGCTAGCGGGCCCCAACGAGCAGTACTTC
CDR3 length: 14; D gene: NA; J gene: TRBJ2-3; V gene: TRBV28; clone size: once; CDR3 protein: CASSSRGPIATQYF; CDR3 DNA: TGTGCCAGCAGTTCCCGGGGCCCGATAGCTACGCAGTATTTT
CDR3 length: 13; D gene: NA; J gene: TRBJ2-7; V gene: TRBV5-4; clone size: NA; CDR3 protein: CASSLGRTYEQYF; CDR3 DNA: TGTGCCAGCAGCTTGGGCAGAACCTACGAGCAGTACTTC
CDR3 length: 17; D gene: TRBD2; J gene: TRBJ2-7; V gene: TRBV9; clone size: few; CDR3 protein: CASSVGRLAGGTYEQYF; CDR3 DNA: TGTGCCAGCAGCGTAGGTAGACTAGCGGGAGGAACCTACGAGCAGTACTTC
CDR3 length: 15; D gene: NA; J gene: TRBJ1-5; V gene: TRBV5-5; clone size: NA; CDR3 protein: CASSLGGVINQPQHF; CDR3 DNA: TGTGCCAGCAGCTTGGGCGGGGTGATCAATCAGCCCCAGCATTTT
CDR3 length: 13; D gene: TRBD1; J gene: TRBJ2-7; V gene: TRBV28; clone size: NA; CDR3 protein: CASSPTGHYEQYF; CDR3 DNA: TGTGCCAGCAGCCCGACAGGGCACTACGAGCAGTACTTC
CDR3 length: 13; D gene: NA; J gene: TRBJ2-7; V gene: TRBV21-1; clone size: NA; CDR3 protein: CASSKKVPHEQYF; CDR3 DNA: TGTGCCAGCAGCAAAAAGGTCCCCCACGAGCAGTACTTC
CDR3 length: 15; D gene: TRBD2; J gene: TRBJ2-1; V gene: TRBV4-1; clone size: NA; CDR3 protein: CASSQDWTSHNEQFF; CDR3 DNA: TGCGCCAGCAGCCAAGATTGGACTAGCCACAATGAGCAGTTCTTC
CDR3 length: 15; D gene: TRBD2; J gene: TRBJ2-2; V gene: TRBV6-6; clone size: once; CDR3 protein: CASRTREGNTGELFF; CDR3 DNA: TGTGCCAGCAGGACGAGGGAGGGGAACACCGGGGAGCTGTTTTTT
CDR3 length: 16; D gene: TRBD2; J gene: TRBJ2-3; V gene: TRBV2; clone size: NA; CDR3 protein: CASSLGLAGAADTQYF; CDR3 DNA: TGTGCCAGCTCCCTAGGACTAGCGGGAGCTGCAGATACGCAGTATTTT
CDR3 length: 12; D gene: TRBD1; J gene: TRBJ2-7; V gene: TRBV25-1; clone size: NA; CDR3 protein: CASAFGQAEQYF; CDR3 DNA: TGTGCCAGCGCATTCGGACAGGCCGAGCAGTACTTC
CDR3 length: 12; D gene: NA; J gene: TRBJ2-7; V gene: TRBV10-1; clone size: few; CDR3 protein: CASSDGPYEQYF; CDR3 DNA: TGCGCCAGCAGCGACGGCCCCTACGAGCAGTACTTC